The source of this T cell receptor beta chain is a study of T cell responses to AZD1222 COVID-19 vaccine. Clones were read by immunoSEQ multiplex PCR, and TCRdb kept only the in-frame ones, dropping some. This repertoire shows about 190,000 clones, around 87% found once; its top ten account for less than 3%. CDR3 size: 16 residues. Trimming shortened V by 6 bases and J by 0 bases, and 12 bases separated the two germline ends. Germline CDR1 and CDR2: MDHEN and SYDVKM. The V call is TRBV28, the J call TRBJ1-6; possible D gene TRBD1, 6 bases. The material was peripheral blood, obtained on day 0 of MenACWY control vaccination. The clonotype was recovered from an adult in good health. The DNA of the CDR3 is TGTGCCAGCAGAAGTGGACAGAGCTCCTATAATTCACCCCTCCACTTT. Translation gives CASRSGQSSYNSPLHF.